This T cell receptor beta chain was found in a study of post-analysis software for immune sequencing data. A few counts support this clonotype. Its target is unknown. The TCR beta cDNA libraries contained unique molecular identifiers. Each CDR3 protein is one row after TCRdb ran MiXCR on the PCR reads. The sample records hundreds of thousands of distinct CDR3 sequences, less than 45% being singletons. Study-level findings and limits: Five or six TRBV segments were significantly more frequent in patients than in controls. TRBV5-6, TRBV5-1 and TRBV20-1 were among these segments.

Looked up from germline, CDR1 is DFQATT and CDR2 is SNEGSKA (reference sequence). The V and J ends lost 6 bases and 3 bases respectively, with 20 bases between them. The CDR3 spans 15 residues. The chain couples TRBV20-1 to TRBJ1-1; possibly TRBD1 for D (6 bases). The clonotype comes from a girl aged 5 to 17 with multiple sclerosis. Sequenced sample: blood. The CDR3 reads CSAPRAGEADTEAFF. In DNA form, the CDR3 reads TGCAGTGCCCCGAGAGCAGGGGAAGCGGACACTGAAGCTTTCTTT.